These 22 T cell receptor beta chains were sequenced from one sample in a study of T cell responses to AZD1222 COVID-19 vaccine (dated by TCRdb to the early 2020s). The time point label for this specimen denotes: baseline before first vaccination. The protocol used for the library was the immunoSEQ multiplex PCR assay. TCRdb stores this immuneACCESS table with in-frame sequences only. Part of the clones is absent; in the studies checked, under half of the shortfall reflects unresolved V genes, and no reason is known for the rest. Counted in this sample were 110,000 or so clones; about nine tenths of them appeared once. The biggest ten clones account for 7.5% of the sample. The sequences come from peripheral blood, collected on day 0 of AZD1222 vaccination. The source is an adult in good health.

The chain joins TRBV6-2 or TRBV6-3 to TRBJ2-4; TRBD2 matches 11 bases. Germline trimming cut 6 bases from V and 3 bases from J; bases unmatched to any gene: 10. Germline values: CDR1 MNHEY, CDR2 SVGEGT. The CDR3 totals 17 residues. The CDR3 is CASSSGGLAVFKNIQYF. The CDR3 DNA reads TGTGCCAGCAGCTCCGGGGGACTAGCGGTCTTCAAAAACATTCAGTACTTC.

This clone has a handful of counts. The V and J genes are TRBV4-1 and TRBJ1-4; possibly TRBD1 for D (6 bases). The CDR3 loop spans 15 amino acids. V shed 1 base and J shed 8 bases, with 14 bases lying between them. Per germline, CDR1 MGHRA and CDR2 YSYEKL. The CDR3 nucleotides read TGCGCCAGCAGCCAAGTGGGGGGCAATCGAGAAAAACTGTTTTTT. It encodes CASSQVGGNREKLFF.

V gene TRBV3-1 (or the pseudogene TRBV3-2) combines with J gene TRBJ1-4, with D possibly matching TRBD1 (5 bases). In germline, CDR1 is LGHDT, CDR2 YNNKEL (reference sequence). V lost 1 base and J lost 13, with 13 bases in between. CDR3 length equals 13 residues. CDR3 nucleotide sequence: TGTGCCAGCAGCCAAGGGGGGAAGGGAGGACTGTTTTTT. Protein sequence: CASSQGGKGGLFF.

The genes are TRBV4-3 and TRBJ1-2; D is ambiguous. Trimming took 0 bases from V and 6 from J, leaving 14 bases between them. The CDR3 loop spans 15 amino acids. The germline gives CDR1 LGHNA, CDR2 YSLEER. The CDR3 sequence: CASSQELNEYHGYTF. The CDR3 coding sequence is TGCGCCAGCAGCCAAGAGCTCAACGAATACCATGGCTACACCTTC.

V usage is TRBV5-1 and J usage is TRBJ2-7; a possible D gene is TRBD2 (5 bases). Looked up from germline, CDR1 is SGHRS and CDR2 is YFSETQ. V lost 6 bases, J lost 3 bases, and 16 bases lay in between. This CDR3 comprises 14 residues. The CDR3 spells CASTAGLAGYEQYF. Written as DNA, the CDR3 is TGCGCCAGCACCGCTGGGCTAGCAGGCTACGAGCAGTACTTC.

The chain joins TRBV7-2 to TRBJ1-3; D is undetermined. Trimming removed 2 bases at V and 2 bases at J, with 7 bases between. Germline V gene sequence: CDR1 SGHTA, CDR2 FQGNSA. This CDR3 comprises 14 residues. CDR3 DNA: TGTGCCAGCAGCTTACGGAGTACTGGAAACACCATATATTTT. Its protein product is CASSLRSTGNTIYF. Variable domain in full (rest from reference TRBV7-2 and TRBJ1-3): GAGVSQSPSNKVTEKGKDVELRCDPISGHTALYWYRQSLGQGLEFLIYFQGNSAPDKSGLPSDRFSAERTGGSVSTLTIQRTQQEDSAVYLCASSLRSTGNTIYFGEGSWLTVV.

The gene calls are TRBV6-5 and TRBJ1-2; D uncertain. The CDR3 runs to 15 residues. Germline V gene data show CDR1 as MNHEY and CDR2 as SVGAGI. Trimming removed 7 bases at V and 10 bases at J, with 25 bases between. CDR3 residues: CASKPNIGPAFVYTF. The CDR3 bases are TGTGCCAGCAAGCCGAACATCGGGCCAGCTTTTGTCTACACCTTC.

The V call is TRBV14, the J call TRBJ2-1, with D perhaps TRBD2 (5 bases). The CDR3 is 13 amino acids. CDR1 and CDR2 from the germline V gene are SGHDN and FVKESK. Trimming removed 6 bases at V and 8 bases at J, with 14 bases between. The DNA of the CDR3 is TGTGCCAGCAGTCTCGGCTTCGGGGATGAGCAGTTCTTC. Translating gives CASSLGFGDEQFF.

J is TRBJ1-1 and V is TRBV3-1 (or the pseudogene TRBV3-2), with D tentatively TRBD1 (5 bases). Germline V lookup: CDR1 LGHDT, CDR2 YNNKEL (reference sequence). The CDR3 has 15 amino acids. Deletions cut 1 base from V and 4 bases from J, with 13 bases between. The CDR3 here is CASSQAPGGTTEAFF. The CDR3 DNA is TGTGCCAGCAGCCAAGCCCCCGGGGGGACCACTGAAGCTTTCTTT.

The chain is built from TRBV7-8 and TRBJ2-7, with 8 bases matching TRBD1. Germline V lookup: CDR1 SGHVS, CDR2 FQNEAQ. V lost 4 bases to trimming and J lost 3 bases; unmatched junction nucleotides: 5. This CDR3 has 14 residues. CDR3 sequence: CASSSDRDSYEQYF. Written as DNA, the CDR3 is TGTGCCAGCAGCTCGGACAGGGATAGCTACGAGCAGTACTTC. The variable domain in full, completed from reference TRBV7-8 and TRBJ2-7, reads GAGVSQSPRYKVAKRGQDVALRCDPISGHVSLFWYQQALGQGPEFLTYFQNEAQLDKSGLPSDRFFAERPEGSVSTLKIQRTQQEDSAVYLCASSSDRDSYEQYFGPGTRLTVT.

The V call is TRBV5-1, the J call TRBJ2-1, with 8 bases that match TRBD2. There are 17 residues in the CDR3. Germline CDR1 and CDR2: SGHRS and YFSETQ. V was clipped by 4 bases and J by 2 bases; unmatched bases: 11. The CDR3 DNA sequence: TGCGCCAGCAGCGGGGACCTTAGCGGGACGACCTACAATGAGCAGTTCTTC. It specifies CASSGDLSGTTYNEQFF.

This clone has a handful of counts. V usage is TRBV18 and J usage is TRBJ1-5, with no clear D. The CDR3 contains 15 residues. V was pared by 1 base and J by 0 bases, with 7 bases between. Germline loops: CDR1 KGHSH, CDR2 LQKENI. The CDR3 reads CASSPRGDSNQPQHF. The CDR3, as DNA: TGTGCCAGCTCACCACGGGGAGATAGCAATCAGCCCCAGCATTTT.

In DNA form, the CDR3 reads TGTGCCAGCAGTGAATTAAAAGCTAGCCTGGAGGCTTTCTTT. It yields the protein CASSELKASLEAFF. The chain joins TRBV2 to TRBJ1-1; D remains unclear. Germline CDR1 reads SNHLY; CDR2 reads FYNNEI. This CDR3 spans 14 amino acids. The ends were cut back, 2 bases at V and 11 bases at J, with 18 bases in the middle.

This rearrangement joins TRBV7-2 to TRBJ2-3, with 12 bases aligning to TRBD2. This CDR3 region has 17 residues. Germline V gene lookup returns CDR1 SGHTA and CDR2 FQGNSA. J gave up 4 bases and V 4 bases, and 9 bases lay outside the gene matches. The chain's CDR3 is CASSSRLLAGGSDTQYF. DNA of the CDR3: TGTGCCAGCAGCTCGCGCTTACTAGCGGGGGGATCAGATACGCAGTATTTT.

The chain joins TRBV25-1 to TRBJ1-1; unclear D gene. Germline V gives CDR1 MGHDK, CDR2 SYGVNS. Trimming cost V 5 bases and J 4 bases, with 11 bases left between them. The CDR3 spans 13 residues. CDR3 nucleotide sequence: TGTGCCAGCAGTAATGTGGGAGTCACTGAAGCTTTCTTT. Translating gives CASSNVGVTEAFF.

The gene calls are TRBV12-3 or TRBV12-4 and TRBJ1-2; D is unresolved. This CDR3 has 12 amino acids. Trimming removed 3 bases from V and 7 bases from J, with 9 bases in between. The CDR3 sequence: CASSLDGLGYTF. DNA for the CDR3: TGTGCCAGCAGTTTGGATGGACTTGGCTACACCTTC.

This chain uses TRBV4-1 with TRBJ1-1; 10 bases map to TRBD1. The CDR3 runs 17 residues. The germline V gene encodes CDR1 MGHRA and CDR2 YSYEKL. Unmatched junction bases numbered 7, after V lost 2 bases and J lost 1 base. This CDR3 reads CASSQSRDRGRNTEAFF. Here the CDR3 DNA reads TGCGCCAGCAGCCAATCCCGGGACAGGGGACGGAACACTGAAGCTTTCTTT.

This chain connects TRBV5-8 to TRBJ2-3, with D possibly TRBD2 on 6 matching bases. This CDR3 comprises 13 residues. Trimming took 10 bases from V and 4 from J, leaving 16 bases between them. CDR1 is SGHTS, CDR2 YDEGEE, per germline. The CDR3 region is CAYLAILPDTQYF. CDR3 bases: TGTGCCTACCTAGCGATTCTGCCAGATACGCAGTATTTT.

This chain connects TRBV30 to TRBJ1-2; 8 bases are a match to TRBD1. The CDR3 consists of 14 residues. The trim removed 2 bases at V and 8 bases at J, leaving 10 bases unmatched. Germline V gives CDR1 GTSNPN, CDR2 SVGIG (reference sequence). In DNA form, the CDR3 reads TGTGCCTGGAGTCCGGACCAGGGGGCGGGGGGCTACACCTTC. Translation gives CAWSPDQGAGGYTF.

The rearrangement links TRBV7-2 to TRBJ1-1; D is unresolved. The V gene's germline CDR1 is SGHTA and CDR2 FQGNSA. V was shortened by 5 bases and J by 3 bases, with 7 bases between the two germline ends. The CDR3 totals 12 residues. The CDR3 bases are TGTGCCAGCAGCCTTTGGGACACTGAAGCTTTCTTT. Translated: CASSLWDTEAFF.

The chain joins TRBV18 to TRBJ2-1; D perhaps matches TRBD2 (5 bases). Trimming took off 3 bases at V and 8 bases at J, with 8 bases between the two ends. This CDR3 has 12 residues. CDR1 is KGHSH and CDR2 is LQKENI in the germline V gene. CDR3 sequence reads: CASSPSGDEQFF. The CDR3, as DNA: TGTGCCAGCTCACCGTCCGGGGATGAGCAGTTCTTC.

This chain joins TRBV5-1 and TRBJ1-6; the D gene is possibly TRBD1 (5 bases). Germline V CDR1 and CDR2: SGHRS, YFSETQ. CDR3 size: 15 residues. V was trimmed by 0 bases and J by 7 bases, leaving 11 bases between them. This CDR3 reads CASSLESGENSPLHF. As DNA, the CDR3 is TGCGCCAGCAGCTTGGAATCGGGGGAGAATTCACCCCTCCACTTT.